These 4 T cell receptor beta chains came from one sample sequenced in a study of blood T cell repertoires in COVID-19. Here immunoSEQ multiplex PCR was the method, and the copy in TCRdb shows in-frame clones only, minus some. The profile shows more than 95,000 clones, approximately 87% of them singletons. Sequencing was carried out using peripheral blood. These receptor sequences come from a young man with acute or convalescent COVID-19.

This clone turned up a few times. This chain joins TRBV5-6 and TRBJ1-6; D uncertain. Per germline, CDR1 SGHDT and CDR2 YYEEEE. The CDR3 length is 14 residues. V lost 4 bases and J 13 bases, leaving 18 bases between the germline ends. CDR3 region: CASSGGIFLGPLHF. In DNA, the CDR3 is TGTGCCAGCAGCGGCGGGATTTTCCTGGGTCCCCTCCACTTT.

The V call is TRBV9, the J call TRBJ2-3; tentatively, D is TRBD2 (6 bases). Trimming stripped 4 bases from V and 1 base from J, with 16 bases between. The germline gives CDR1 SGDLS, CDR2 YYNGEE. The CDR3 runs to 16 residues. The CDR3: CASSTAGGPGTDTQYF. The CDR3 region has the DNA TGTGCCAGCAGCACCGCCGGAGGGCCCGGCACAGATACGCAGTATTTT.

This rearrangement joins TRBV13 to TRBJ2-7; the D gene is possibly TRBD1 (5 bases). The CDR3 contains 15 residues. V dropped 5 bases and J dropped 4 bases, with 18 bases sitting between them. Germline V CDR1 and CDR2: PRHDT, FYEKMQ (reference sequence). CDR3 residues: CASSHSGIRIYEQYF. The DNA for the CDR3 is TGTGCCAGCAGCCACTCAGGGATCAGGATATACGAGCAGTACTTC.

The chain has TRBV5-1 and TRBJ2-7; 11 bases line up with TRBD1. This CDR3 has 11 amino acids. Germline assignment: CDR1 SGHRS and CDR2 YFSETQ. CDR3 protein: CASSSRTGGSV. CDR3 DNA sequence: TGCGCCAGCAGCTCGAGGACAGGGGGCTCCGTC.